This T cell receptor beta chain was obtained from a study of CD8+CD57+ T cells in acquired aplastic anemia. Genomic DNA, the template, was used for profiling of the TCR beta VDJ and CDR3. MiXCR, run by TCRdb on the reads, gives a single entry per CDR3 protein. Here the sample spans around 430,000 distinct CDR3 sequences, more than 25% being singletons. Flow cytometry had shown expanded CD8+CD57+ cells in the patients chosen for sequencing. Note on this clonotype: The junction and the germline gene differ at one end; a read error may be behind it.

The length of the CDR3 is 16 residues. CDR1 is LGHDT and CDR2 is YNNKEL in the germline V gene (reference sequence). Sequenced: sorted CD4+, CD8+, or CD8+CD57+ T cells (not recorded which) from PBMCs. The receptor's source is a human donor with aplastic anemia. The rearrangement uses TRBV3-1 and TRBJ1-4; D not certain. The chain's CDR3 is CASRQDLGLINEKLFF. CDR3 nucleotides: TGTGCCAGCCGCCAAGATTTGGGGTTGATTAACGAAAAACTGTTTTTT.